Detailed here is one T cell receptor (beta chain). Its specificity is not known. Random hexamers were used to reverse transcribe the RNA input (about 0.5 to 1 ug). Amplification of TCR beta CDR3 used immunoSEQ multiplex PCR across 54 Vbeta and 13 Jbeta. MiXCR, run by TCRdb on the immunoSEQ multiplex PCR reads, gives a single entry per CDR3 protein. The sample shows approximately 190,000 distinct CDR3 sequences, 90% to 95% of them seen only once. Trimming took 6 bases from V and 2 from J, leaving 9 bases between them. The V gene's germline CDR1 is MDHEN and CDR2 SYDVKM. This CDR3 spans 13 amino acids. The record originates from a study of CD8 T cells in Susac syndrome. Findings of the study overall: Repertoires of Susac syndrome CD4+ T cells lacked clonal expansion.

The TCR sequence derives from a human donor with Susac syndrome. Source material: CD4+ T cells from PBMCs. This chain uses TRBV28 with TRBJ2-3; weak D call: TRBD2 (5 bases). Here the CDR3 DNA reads TGTGCCAGCAGGAGCGGACTCACAGATACGCAGTATTTT. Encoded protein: CASRSGLTDTQYF.